There are a few counts of the clone carrying this T cell receptor beta chain. The data belong to a study of T-cell reconstitution after alpha-beta-depleted transplantation in children. V trimming: 6 bases; J trimming: 9 bases; junction bases outside the gene matches: 8. The CDR3 totals 14 residues. CDR1 and CDR2 (germline): DFQATT, SNEGSKA (reference sequence). The TCRbeta library was prepared with unique molecular identifiers. TCRdb fed the PCR reads into MiXCR, producing one record per CDR3 protein. The table lists some 520,000 distinct CDR3 sequences, approximately 29% of them singletons. This receptor was taken from a human donor who donated a stem cell graft to a child with aplastic anemia. The chain couples TRBV20-1 to TRBJ2-1; 13 bases map to TRBD2. Sequences were derived from PBMCs from the stem cell graft donor, sampled from the stem cell graft. DNA of the CDR3: TGCAGTGCCTCACTAGCGGGAGGGGGTAGTGAGCAGTTCTTC. Translated: CSASLAGGGSEQFF.